This TCR beta chain was obtained from a study of shared T cell receptors in the human thymus. Using immunoSEQ multiplex PCR, the repertoire was profiled, and TCRdb retains in-frame clones only, with some absent. This table has roughly 560,000 clones, 78% appearing once. This clone was detected a few times. Germline loops: CDR1 SGHDT, CDR2 YYEEEE. The V gene end was trimmed by 3 bases and the J gene end by 4 bases; junction bases not matched to a gene: 6. There are 15 residues in the CDR3. The same data also went into a second study, on human thymus T cells. That study reports: Resections were taken during corrective heart surgery, and the thymus tissue came from these. Thymic and blood repertoires appeared to carry a bias in their V and J gene usage.

The receptor was isolated from a boy younger than two with a congenital heart defect. Sequencing was performed on thymocytes. V is TRBV5-6 and J is TRBJ2-1, with 8 bases matching TRBD1. CDR3 coding DNA: TGTGCCAGCAGCTACGACAGGGGCCCTTACAATGAGCAGTTCTTC. It is translated as CASSYDRGPYNEQFF.